This T cell receptor beta chain was found in a study of early T cells in non-severe SARS-CoV-2 infection. Study background: Chains were not paired, and sequencing was done on bulk RNA from unsorted whole blood.

The CDR3 contains 15 residues. With V trimmed by 6 bases and J by 2 bases, 7 bases remained unmatched. Germline CDR1 is SGHRS and CDR2 is YFSETQ. On this clonotype: Its antigen is not identified.

TCRdb passed the 5' RACE reads through MiXCR, listing each CDR3 protein once. The sample shows about 58,000 distinct CDR3 sequences, about 11% of them seen only once. Study-wide points: Comparison of clonotypes with VDJdb favored anti-spike CD8 responses while missing private and CD4 specificities.

The TCR comes from an adult who was a healthcare worker with PCR-confirmed SARS-CoV-2 infection or an uninfected control (not recorded which). The donor label of this sample is uncertain. Sequences were derived from whole blood, sampled at baseline. The chain couples TRBV5-1 to TRBJ2-3, with 9 positions matching TRBD2. The CDR3 loop reads CASTLGGGATDTQYF. For the CDR3, the DNA is TGCGCCAGCACCCTCGGCGGGGGGGCCACAGATACGCAGTATTTT.